A selection of T cell receptor beta chains follows, all from one sample in a study of graft-versus-host responses after intestinal transplantation. Generated by immunoSEQ multiplex PCR, the TCRdb table keeps only in-frame clones and is missing some. The sample contains roughly 46,000 clones, roughly 93% of which appear only once. Sequences were derived from PBMCs, sampled 750 to 800 days after a first intestinal transplant, on the day of a second. The receptors were gathered from a human patient who received an intestinal transplant, so some T cells may come from the graft donor. CDR3s include the opening cysteine and the closing phenylalanine or tryptophan. Fields, in order: D gene, V gene, J gene, clone size, CDR3 protein, CDR3 DNA. A D gene is named only where the DNA matches it firmly. Clone size is not always given. Where it is, it says once, few, many or a class for expanded clones.

-	TRBV5-1	TRBJ2-2	-	CASSLGGAGGELFF	TGCGCCAGCAGCTTGGGAGGGGCTGGCGGGGAGCTGTTTTTT
-	TRBV7-3	TRBJ2-1	-	CASSLDSSYNEQFF	TGTGCCAGCAGCCTAGACAGCTCCTACAATGAGCAGTTCTTC
TRBD2	TRBV27	TRBJ2-6	-	CASSPHDSSGSSGANVLTF	TGTGCCAGCAGTCCACACGACAGTAGCGGGAGTTCTGGGGCCAACGTCCTGACTTTC
-	TRBV2	TRBJ1-2	-	CASGIPPAGYTF	TGTGCCAGCGGTATCCCGCCGGCTGGCTACACCTTC
TRBD1	TRBV4-2	TRBJ1-2	once	CASSQPQGASDYGYTF	TGTGCCAGCAGCCAACCACAGGGGGCGTCTGACTATGGCTACACCTTC
-	TRBV7-9	TRBJ2-3	-	CASSPVGPDNTDTQYF	TGTGCCAGCAGCCCGGTGGGGCCAGATAACACAGATACGCAGTATTTT
-	TRBV11-2	TRBJ2-5	-	CASSLLGQETQYF	TGTGCCAGCAGCTTATTGGGCCAAGAGACCCAGTACTTC
-	TRBV6-1	TRBJ2-3	-	CASRLQGDTQYF	TGTGCCAGCAGGTTACAGGGCGATACGCAGTATTTT
TRBD1	TRBV4-1	TRBJ2-2	once	CASSQAYRGRSSNTGELFF	TGCGCCAGCAGCCAAGCCTACAGGGGGCGAAGTTCGAACACCGGGGAGCTGTTTTTT
TRBD1	TRBV2	TRBJ2-2	-	CASSGTGAGATGELFF	TGTGCCAGCAGTGGGACAGGGGCTGGTGCCACCGGGGAGCTGTTTTTT
TRBD2	TRBV9	TRBJ2-1	-	CASSDGTSGRSYEQFF	TGTGCCAGCAGCGATGGGACTAGCGGGAGGTCCTATGAGCAGTTCTTC
TRBD1	TRBV19	TRBJ2-7	-	CASSQGTAYEQYF	TGTGCCAGTAGTCAGGGGACAGCCTACGAGCAGTACTTC
TRBD2	TRBV7-3	TRBJ2-1	-	CASSLSGSSYNEQFF	TGTGCCAGCAGCCTAAGCGGGAGCTCCTACAATGAGCAGTTCTTC
-	TRBV7-9	TRBJ2-1	-	CASSFPGADSYNEQFF	TGTGCCAGCAGCTTCCCGGGGGCGGACTCATACAATGAGCAGTTCTTC
-	TRBV7-3	TRBJ2-6	-	CASSPGGHFTSGANVLTF	TGTGCCAGCAGCCCCGGGGGACATTTTACTAGTGGGGCCAACGTCCTGACTTTC
-	TRBV11-2	TRBJ2-7	-	CASSLDESPLYEQYF	TGTGCCAGCAGCCTCGATGAGTCCCCCCTCTACGAGCAGTACTTC
-	TRBV2	TRBJ2-5	-	CASTWRTQETQYF	TGTGCCAGCACGTGGAGAACCCAAGAGACCCAGTACTTC
-	TRBV11-3	TRBJ2-2	few	CASSFGGALTGELFF	TGTGCCAGCAGCTTTGGGGGGGCGCTGACCGGGGAGCTGTTTTTT
-	TRBV30	TRBJ2-2	-	CAYNRVLETGELFF	TGTGCCTATAACAGGGTACTTGAAACCGGGGAGCTGTTTTTT
-	TRBV28	TRBJ2-2	-	CASSHRDSRGFTTGELFF	TGTGCCAGCAGTCACCGGGACTCAAGGGGGTTTACCACCGGGGAGCTGTTTTTT
-	TRBV7-9	TRBJ2-1	-	CASSTGGDGSYNEQFF	TGTGCCAGCAGCACTGGGGGAGACGGCTCCTACAATGAGCAGTTCTTC
-	TRBV18	TRBJ1-1	-	CASSPMEGLVNTEAFF	TGTGCCAGCTCACCTATGGAGGGGTTGGTGAACACTGAAGCTTTCTTT
-	TRBV7-8	TRBJ2-3	-	CASSLGVGASTDTQYF	TGTGCCAGCAGCTTAGGAGTAGGGGCTTCCACAGATACGCAGTATTTT
-	TRBV6-1	TRBJ2-7	-	CASSPQVPTYEQYF	TGTGCCAGCAGTCCACAGGTGCCCACCTACGAGCAGTACTTC
-	TRBV11-1	TRBJ2-1	-	CASSNTRANEQFF	TGTGCCAGCAGCAACACTAGGGCCAATGAGCAGTTCTTC
-	TRBV5-1	TRBJ1-2	-	CASSPLRLTNYGYTF	TGCGCCAGCAGCCCACTACGACTTACTAACTATGGCTACACCTTC
TRBD2	TRBV7-6	TRBJ2-7	-	CASSLKTSGPTYEQYF	TGTGCCAGCAGCTTGAAGACTAGCGGGCCTACCTACGAGCAGTACTTC
-	TRBV18	TRBJ1-5	-	CASSPLGQSNQPQHF	TGTGCCAGCTCACCCTTGGGACAAAGCAATCAGCCCCAGCATTTT
-	TRBV5-1	TRBJ1-1	-	CASSLVGEEAFF	TGCGCCAGCAGCTTGGTTGGAGAAGAAGCTTTCTTT
TRBD1	TRBV7-3	TRBJ1-2	-	CASSPTGVGYGYTF	TGTGCCAGCAGCCCGACAGGGGTTGGCTATGGCTACACCTTC
TRBD2	TRBV4-1	TRBJ2-7	-	CASSQEPTASGIYEQYF	TGCGCCAGCAGCCAAGAACCGACGGCTAGCGGGATCTACGAGCAGTACTTC
TRBD2	TRBV5-1	TRBJ2-7	once	CASSPPVGGVDEQYF	TGCGCCAGCAGCCCACCCGTGGGAGGGGTGGACGAGCAGTACTTC
-	TRBV27	TRBJ1-4	-	CASSFSGHSVREKLFF	TGTGCCAGCAGTTTTTCGGGACACTCGGTACGGGAAAAACTGTTTTTT
-	TRBV29-1	TRBJ1-1	-	CSVGVGVGTEAFF	TGCAGCGTTGGGGTAGGGGTTGGCACTGAAGCTTTCTTT
-	TRBV6-1	TRBJ2-7	-	CATRLGFYEQYF	TGTGCCACCCGACTAGGGTTCTACGAGCAGTACTTC
TRBD2	TRBV9	TRBJ2-1	-	CASSVVEGTSGRNEQFF	TGTGCCAGCAGCGTAGTGGAAGGGACTAGCGGGAGGAATGAGCAGTTCTTC
-	TRBV21-1	TRBJ2-7	-	CASSGLLLHVLDEQYF	TGTGCCAGCAGCGGTCTACTGCTACACGTGTTAGACGAGCAGTACTTC
-	TRBV30	TRBJ2-5	once	CAWGAGQETQYF	TGTGCCTGGGGTGCAGGGCAAGAGACCCAGTACTTC
TRBD2	TRBV5-1	TRBJ2-2	-	CASSRGRRETGELFF	TGCGCCAGCAGCAGAGGGCGGCGGGAGACCGGGGAGCTGTTTTTT
-	TRBV6-1	TRBJ1-4	-	CASSVGRTNEKLFF	TGTGCCAGCAGTGTGGGGCGCACTAATGAAAAACTGTTTTTT
TRBD1	TRBV6-6	TRBJ1-5	-	CASRFEGQANQPQHF	TGTGCCAGCAGATTCGAGGGACAGGCCAATCAGCCCCAGCATTTT
-	TRBV11-3	TRBJ2-1	-	CASSPQRGYNEQFF	TGTGCCAGCAGCCCGCAGCGAGGTTACAATGAGCAGTTCTTC
-	TRBV5-1	TRBJ2-4	-	CASSLDGTKNIQYF	TGCGCCAGCAGCTTGGATGGCACCAAAAACATTCAGTACTTC
-	TRBV6-5	TRBJ2-7	-	CASSERRGDEQYF	TGTGCCAGCAGTGAGAGGAGGGGGGACGAGCAGTACTTC
-	TRBV7-3	TRBJ2-2	-	CATSQAGELFF	TGTGCCACCTCCCAGGCCGGGGAGCTGTTTTTT
TRBD2	TRBV10-2	TRBJ2-1	-	CASSESGLAGVANEQFF	TGCGCCAGCAGTGAGTCGGGTTTGGCGGGAGTAGCCAATGAGCAGTTCTTC